The 10 T cell receptor beta chains below all came from one sample that was sequenced in a study of blood T cell repertoires in COVID-19. Generated by immunoSEQ multiplex PCR, the TCRdb table keeps only in-frame clones and is missing some. The data contain 250,000 to 300,000 clones, about nine tenths of them seen just once; the ten biggest clones take up 2.2%. The sample was peripheral blood. The receptors here all came from a woman between 45 and 60 years old who had recovered from COVID-19.

The chain employs TRBV5-1 and TRBJ1-4, with 9 bases lining up with TRBD1. Germline CDR1 is SGHRS and CDR2 is YFSETQ. The CDR3 loop spans 15 amino acids. The junction had 12 bases not matched to a gene; V was cut back by 7 bases and J by 8 bases. In DNA, the CDR3 is TGCGCCAGCTCCCGGGTTGGACAGGGGAACGAAAAACTGTTTTTT. Its protein is CASSRVGQGNEKLFF.

The chain uses TRBV5-6 and TRBJ1-2; tentative D call: TRBD1 (5 bases). V lost 1 base, J lost 4 bases, and 20 bases lay in between. In germline, CDR1 is SGHDT, CDR2 YYEEEE. The CDR3 runs to 17 residues. The CDR3 here is CASSLLGGGTIGYGYTF. The CDR3 nucleotides read TGTGCCAGCAGCTTGTTGGGGGGAGGAACTATTGGCTATGGCTACACCTTC.

CDR3 sequence: CASSRGLSNQYF. CDR3 nucleotides: TGCGCCAGCAGCCGAGGACTATCTAACCAGTACTTC. The chain combines TRBV4-1 with TRBJ2-5; tentative D call: TRBD2 (6 bases). Trimming stripped 4 bases from V and 10 bases from J, with 13 bases between. From germline, CDR1 is MGHRA and CDR2 YSYEKL. The CDR3 is made up of 12 amino acids.

The table lists this clone with a few counts. The rearrangement links TRBV6-2 or TRBV6-3 to TRBJ1-6; 9 positions match TRBD1. Trimming at V came to 0 bases and at J to 10 bases, leaving 4 bases not matched to a gene. Germline loops: CDR1 MNHEY, CDR2 SVGEGT. This CDR3 is 15 amino acids long. The CDR3 DNA is TGTGCCAGCAGTTACTCGGACAGGGGTTCCTCACCCCTCCACTTT. This sequence encodes CASSYSDRGSSPLHF.

This chain links TRBV4-3 with TRBJ2-3; TRBD1 aligns across 7 bases. The CDR3 covers 15 residues. With 8 bases clipped from V and 0 bases from J, the junction kept 8 bases outside the gene matches. The germline V gene has CDR1 LGHNA and CDR2 YSLEER. DNA for the CDR3: TGCGCCAGCTCGTCCAGGACAGGAAGCACAGATACGCAGTATTTT. Protein product: CASSSRTGSTDTQYF.

The chain uses TRBV7-2 and TRBJ2-7, with D maybe TRBD2 (6 bases). Germline V gene data show CDR1 as SGHTA and CDR2 as FQGNSA. Trimming took 3 bases from V and 0 from J, leaving 12 bases between them. This CDR3 contains 15 residues. In nucleotides, the CDR3 is TGTGCCAGCAGCTTGGGCGGGGCCGGCTCCTACGAGCAGTACTTC. Translating gives CASSLGGAGSYEQYF.

The rearrangement joins TRBV4-2 to TRBJ2-7; 11 bases match TRBD2. The ends lost 4 bases at V and 3 bases at J; junction bases unmatched: 5. The CDR3 is 15 residues long. CDR1 is LGHNA and CDR2 is YNFKEQ in the germline V gene. CDR3 nucleotide sequence: TGTGCCAGCAGCCCTGGGACTAGCGGAGTCTACGAGCAGTACTTC. Encoded protein: CASSPGTSGVYEQYF.

The chain has TRBV13 and TRBJ2-3; D is unclear. There are 14 residues in the CDR3. V lost 5 bases to trimming and J lost 8 bases, with 17 bases between them. Per germline, CDR1 PRHDT and CDR2 FYEKMQ (reference sequence). The CDR3 reads CASSHQQSLSTQYF. The DNA of the CDR3 is TGTGCCAGCAGCCACCAACAAAGTCTGTCTACGCAGTATTTT.

The chain joins TRBV6-6 to TRBJ1-2; no reliable D call. In germline, CDR1 is MNHNY, CDR2 SVGAGI (reference sequence). V lost 2 bases and J lost 2, with 9 bases in between. The CDR3 spans 14 residues. CDR3 in amino acids: CASSYVYGNYGYTF. CDR3 DNA: TGTGCCAGCAGTTACGTATACGGGAACTATGGCTACACCTTC.

The V and J genes are TRBV5-5 and TRBJ1-1; D gene unclear. The germline V gene has CDR1 SGHKS and CDR2 YYEKEE (reference sequence). V lost 0 bases and J 3 bases, leaving 6 bases between the germline ends. This CDR3 region has 13 residues. The DNA for the CDR3 is TGTGCCAGCAGCTTGGCGAGTGACACTGAAGCTTTCTTT. Protein sequence: CASSLASDTEAFF.